A selection of T cell receptor beta chains follows, all from one sample in a study of blood T cell repertoires in COVID-19. Sequenced by immunoSEQ multiplex PCR; TCRdb stores in-frame clones only, minus some. This repertoire shows over 150,000 clones, 80% to 85% found once; its top ten account for about 10%. The specimen sequenced was peripheral blood. The source of these receptors is a woman older than 75 with active or convalescent COVID-19. The CDR3 runs from the conserved cysteine through the conserved F or W. A D gene is named only where the DNA matches it firmly. Some rows have no size entry. The others give once, few or many, or a class for an expanded clone.

>TRBJ1-1|TRBV5-8|.|TRBD1
CASSIADRAHTEAFF
TGTGCCAGCAGTATAGCGGACAGGGCGCACACTGAAGCTTTCTTT
>TRBJ1-1|TRBV5-1|.|.
CASSFTGPDTEAFF
TGCGCCAGCAGCTTCACTGGTCCGGACACTGAAGCTTTCTTT
>TRBJ2-5|TRBV18|.|.
CASSPDQVGGQETQYF
TGTGCCAGCTCACCAGATCAGGTCGGGGGCCAAGAGACCCAGTACTTC
>TRBJ2-1|TRBV27|.|TRBD2
CASSLLGLAVNEQFF
TGTGCCAGCAGTTTATTGGGACTAGCGGTGAATGAGCAGTTCTTC
>TRBJ1-5|TRBV9|.|.
CASSSLGGDQPQHF
TGTGCCAGCAGCTCCTTAGGGGGGGATCAGCCCCAGCATTTT
>TRBJ2-3|TRBV7-8|few|TRBD2
CASSLEEYGGGIDTQYF
TGTGCCAGCAGCTTAGAGGAGTACGGGGGGGGAATAGATACGCAGTATTTT
>TRBJ1-6|TRBV4-3|.|TRBD1
CASSQEFRQGNSPLHF
TGCGCCAGCAGCCAAGAATTTCGACAGGGGAATTCACCCCTCCACTTT
>TRBJ2-3|TRBV19|.|TRBD1
CASSIAGGMDNKDTQYF
TGTGCCAGTAGTATCGCAGGGGGAATGGATAATAAAGACACGCAGTATTTT
>TRBJ1-3|TRBV5-5|.|TRBD1
CASSSGTGGRVIGNTIYF
TGTGCCAGCAGCTCCGGGACAGGGGGCCGGGTGATTGGAAACACCATATATTTT
>TRBJ1-2|TRBV3-1/TRBV3-2|once|.
CASSSGSNYGYTF
TGTGCCAGCAGCTCCGGGTCGAACTATGGCTACACCTTC
>TRBJ1-1|TRBV29-1|few|.
CSVEDQQGLNSAEAFF
TGCAGCGTTGAAGATCAACAGGGTCTTAATTCGGCTGAAGCTTTCTTT
>TRBJ2-1|TRBV6-1|.|.
CASSVAEFSEQFF
TGTGCCAGCAGTGTAGCGGAGTTTAGTGAGCAGTTCTTC
>TRBJ2-3|TRBV9|.|.
CASSVGGAQAQYF
TGTGCCAGCAGCGTAGGGGGAGCTCAAGCGCAGTATTTT